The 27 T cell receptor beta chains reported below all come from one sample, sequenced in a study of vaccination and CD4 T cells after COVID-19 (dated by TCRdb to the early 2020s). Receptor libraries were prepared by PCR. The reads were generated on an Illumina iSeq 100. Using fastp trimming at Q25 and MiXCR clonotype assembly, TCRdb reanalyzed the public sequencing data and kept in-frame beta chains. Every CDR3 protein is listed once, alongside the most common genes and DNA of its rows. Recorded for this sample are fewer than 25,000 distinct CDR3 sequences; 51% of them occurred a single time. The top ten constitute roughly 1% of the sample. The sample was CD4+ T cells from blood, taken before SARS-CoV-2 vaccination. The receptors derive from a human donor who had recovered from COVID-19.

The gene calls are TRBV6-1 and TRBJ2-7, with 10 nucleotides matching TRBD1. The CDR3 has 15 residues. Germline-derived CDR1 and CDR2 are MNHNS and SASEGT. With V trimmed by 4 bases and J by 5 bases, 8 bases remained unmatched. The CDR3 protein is CASSGGGQGSDEQYF. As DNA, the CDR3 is TGTGCCAGCAGTGGAGGGGGACAGGGGTCCGACGAGCAGTACTTC.

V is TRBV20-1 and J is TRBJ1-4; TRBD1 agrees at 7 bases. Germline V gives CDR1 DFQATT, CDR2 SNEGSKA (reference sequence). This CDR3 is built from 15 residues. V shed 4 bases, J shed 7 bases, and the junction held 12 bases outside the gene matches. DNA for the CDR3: TGCAGTGCTAACTCACCCGGGACAGTGGGTGAAAAACTGTTTTTT. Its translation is CSANSPGTVGEKLFF.

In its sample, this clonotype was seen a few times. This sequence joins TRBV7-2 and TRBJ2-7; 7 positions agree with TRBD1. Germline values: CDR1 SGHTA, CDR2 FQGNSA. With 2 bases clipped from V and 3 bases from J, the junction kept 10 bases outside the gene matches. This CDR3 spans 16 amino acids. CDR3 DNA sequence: TGTGCCAGCAGCTTACACTATCAACAGGGGCTCTACGAGCAGTACTTC. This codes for CASSLHYQQGLYEQYF.

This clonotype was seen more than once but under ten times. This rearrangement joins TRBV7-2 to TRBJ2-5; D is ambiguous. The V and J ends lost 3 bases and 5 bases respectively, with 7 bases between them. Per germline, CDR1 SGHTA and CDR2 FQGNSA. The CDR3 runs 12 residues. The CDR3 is CASSLSRETQYF. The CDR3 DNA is TGTGCCAGCAGCTTGAGCAGGGAGACCCAGTACTTC.

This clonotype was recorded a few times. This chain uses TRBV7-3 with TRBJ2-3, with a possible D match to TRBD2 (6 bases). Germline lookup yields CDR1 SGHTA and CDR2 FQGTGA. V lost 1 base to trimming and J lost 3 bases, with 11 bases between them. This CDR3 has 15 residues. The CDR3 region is CASSLRGLITDTQYF. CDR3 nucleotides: TGTGCCAGCAGCTTAAGGGGACTGATAACAGATACGCAGTATTTT.

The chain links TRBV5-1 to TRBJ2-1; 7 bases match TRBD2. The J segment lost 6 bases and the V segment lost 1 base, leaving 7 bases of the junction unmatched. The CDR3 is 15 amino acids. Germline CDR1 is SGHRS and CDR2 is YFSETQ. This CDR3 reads CASSLSVAGFNEQFF. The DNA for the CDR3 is TGCGCCAGCAGCTTGTCGGTAGCGGGTTTCAATGAGCAGTTCTTC.

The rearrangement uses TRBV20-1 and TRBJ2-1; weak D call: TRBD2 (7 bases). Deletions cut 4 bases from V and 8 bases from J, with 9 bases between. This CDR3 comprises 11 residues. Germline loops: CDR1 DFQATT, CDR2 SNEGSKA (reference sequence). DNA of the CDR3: TGCAGTGCTAAAGGGGGGGATGAGCAGTTCTTC. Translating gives CSAKGGDEQFF.

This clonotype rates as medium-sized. CDR3: CSAGEFTYNSPLHF. The CDR3 coding sequence is TGCAGTGCAGGGGAGTTCACCTATAATTCACCCCTCCACTTT. The chain carries TRBV20-1 and TRBJ1-6; D is perhaps TRBD1 (5 bases). Germline V CDR1 and CDR2: DFQATT, SNEGSKA (reference sequence). V lost 6 bases, J lost 2 bases, and 11 bases lay in between. The length of the CDR3 is 14 residues.

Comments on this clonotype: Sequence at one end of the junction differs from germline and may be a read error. The CDR3 DNA is TGTGCCAGCACCTTAGAGGTGAAGGGACAGGGGAAGTGGACGTGGGAGACCCAGTACTTC. Translation gives CASTLEVKGQGKWTWETQYF. This rearrangement joins TRBV7-3 to TRBJ2-5, with TRBD1 identical over 10 bases. CDR3 size: 20 residues. Germline loops: CDR1 SGHTA, CDR2 FQGTGA.

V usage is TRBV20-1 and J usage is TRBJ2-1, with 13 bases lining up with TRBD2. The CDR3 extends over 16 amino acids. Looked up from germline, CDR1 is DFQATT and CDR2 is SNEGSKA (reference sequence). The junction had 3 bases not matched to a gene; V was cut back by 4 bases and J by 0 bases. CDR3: CSAKGLAGDSYNEQFF. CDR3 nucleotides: TGCAGTGCTAAAGGACTAGCGGGAGACTCCTACAATGAGCAGTTCTTC.

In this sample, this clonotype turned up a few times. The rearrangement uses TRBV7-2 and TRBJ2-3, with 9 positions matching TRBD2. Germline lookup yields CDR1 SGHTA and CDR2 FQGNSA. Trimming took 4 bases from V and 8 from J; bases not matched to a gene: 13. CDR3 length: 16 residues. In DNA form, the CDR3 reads TGTGCCAGCAGCTCAGGGGGAGCGGGGGGTCTACTTACGCAGTATTTT. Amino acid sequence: CASSSGGAGGLLTQYF.

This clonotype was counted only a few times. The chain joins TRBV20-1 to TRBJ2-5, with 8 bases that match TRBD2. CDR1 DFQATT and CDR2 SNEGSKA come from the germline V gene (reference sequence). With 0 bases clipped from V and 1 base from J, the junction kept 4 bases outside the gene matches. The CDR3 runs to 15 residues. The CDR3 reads CSARELAAAQETQYF. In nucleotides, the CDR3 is TGCAGTGCTAGAGAACTAGCGGCCGCCCAAGAGACCCAGTACTTC.

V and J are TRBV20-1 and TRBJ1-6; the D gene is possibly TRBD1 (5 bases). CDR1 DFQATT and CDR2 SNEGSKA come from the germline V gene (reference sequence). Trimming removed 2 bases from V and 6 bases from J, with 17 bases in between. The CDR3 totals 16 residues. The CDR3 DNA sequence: TGCAGTGCTAGAACCGGGGGGTTCGGTAGTAATTCACCCCTCCACTTT. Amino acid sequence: CSARTGGFGSNSPLHF.

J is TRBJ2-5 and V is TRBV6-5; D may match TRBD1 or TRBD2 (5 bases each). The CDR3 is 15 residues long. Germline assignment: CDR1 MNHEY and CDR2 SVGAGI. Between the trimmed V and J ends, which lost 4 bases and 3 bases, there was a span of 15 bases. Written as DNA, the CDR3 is TGTGCCAGCAGTTGGGGACCGCCCGGAAAAGAGACCCAGTACTTC. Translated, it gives CASSWGPPGKETQYF.

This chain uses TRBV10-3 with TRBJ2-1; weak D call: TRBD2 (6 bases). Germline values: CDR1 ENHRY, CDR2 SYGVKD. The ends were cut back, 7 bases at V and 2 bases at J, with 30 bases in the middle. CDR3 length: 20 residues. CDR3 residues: CAIKTPHSAATPGAYNEQFF. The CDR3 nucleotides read TGTGCCATCAAAACTCCCCACTCGGCCGCCACCCCGGGGGCCTACAATGAGCAGTTCTTC.

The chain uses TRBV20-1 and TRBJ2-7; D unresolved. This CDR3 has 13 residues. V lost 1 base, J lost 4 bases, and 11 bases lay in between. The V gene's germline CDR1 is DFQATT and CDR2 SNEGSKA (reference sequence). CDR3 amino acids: CSARGGVLYEQYF. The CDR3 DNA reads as TGCAGTGCTAGAGGTGGGGTCTTGTACGAGCAGTACTTC.

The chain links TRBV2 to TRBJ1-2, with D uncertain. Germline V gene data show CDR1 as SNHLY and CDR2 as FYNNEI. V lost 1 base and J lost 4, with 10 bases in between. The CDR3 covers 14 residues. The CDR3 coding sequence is TGTGCCAGCAGTGAAGTAAATGGGCTCTATGGCTACACCTTC. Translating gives CASSEVNGLYGYTF.

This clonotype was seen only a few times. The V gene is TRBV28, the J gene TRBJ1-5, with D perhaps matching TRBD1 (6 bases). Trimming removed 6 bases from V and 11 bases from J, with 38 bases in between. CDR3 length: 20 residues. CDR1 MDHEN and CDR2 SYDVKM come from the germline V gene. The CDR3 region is CASSPPAMADRTYSNKAQHF. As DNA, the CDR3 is TGTGCCAGCAGCCCCCCGGCCATGGCGGACAGAACATATAGCAATAAGGCCCAGCATTTT.

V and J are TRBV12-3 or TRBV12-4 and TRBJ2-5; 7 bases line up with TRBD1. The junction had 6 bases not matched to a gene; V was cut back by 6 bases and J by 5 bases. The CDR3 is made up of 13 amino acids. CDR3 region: CASRTGLVETQYF. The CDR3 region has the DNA TGTGCCAGCAGGACAGGGTTGGTTGAGACCCAGTACTTC.

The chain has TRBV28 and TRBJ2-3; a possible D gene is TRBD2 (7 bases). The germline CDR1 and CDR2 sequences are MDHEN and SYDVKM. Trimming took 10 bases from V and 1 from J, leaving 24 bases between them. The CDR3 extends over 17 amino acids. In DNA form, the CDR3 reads TGTGCCACGGCTAGGGGGGGATCAAGGTTTGGCACAGATACGCAGTATTTT. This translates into CATARGGSRFGTDTQYF.

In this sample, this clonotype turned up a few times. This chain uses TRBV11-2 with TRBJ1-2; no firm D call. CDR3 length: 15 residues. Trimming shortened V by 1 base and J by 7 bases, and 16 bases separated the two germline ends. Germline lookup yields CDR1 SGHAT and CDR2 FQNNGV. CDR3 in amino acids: CASSLAGSTAPGYTF. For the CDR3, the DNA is TGTGCCAGCAGCTTAGCTGGCTCGACTGCCCCTGGCTACACCTTC.

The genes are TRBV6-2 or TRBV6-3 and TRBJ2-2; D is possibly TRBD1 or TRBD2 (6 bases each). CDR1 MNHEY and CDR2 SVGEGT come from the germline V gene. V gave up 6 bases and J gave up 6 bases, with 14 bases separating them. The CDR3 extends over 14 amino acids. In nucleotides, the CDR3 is TGTGCCAGCAGATCGATTCGGGGGCCCGGGGAGCTGTTTTTT. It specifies CASRSIRGPGELFF.

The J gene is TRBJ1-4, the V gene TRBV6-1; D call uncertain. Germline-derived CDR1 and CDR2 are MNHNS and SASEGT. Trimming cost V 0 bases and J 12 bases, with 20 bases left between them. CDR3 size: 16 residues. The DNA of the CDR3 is TGTGCCAGCAGTGAAGCGGAGAGGGTTGTTTTCTCAGAACTGTTTTTT. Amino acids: CASSEAERVVFSELFF.

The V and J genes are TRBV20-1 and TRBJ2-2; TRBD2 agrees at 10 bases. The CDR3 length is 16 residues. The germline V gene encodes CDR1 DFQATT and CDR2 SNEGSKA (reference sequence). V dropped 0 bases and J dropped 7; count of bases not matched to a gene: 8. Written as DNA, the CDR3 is TGCAGTGCTAGAGATCTCCTAGCGGGAGAGCGCGGGGAGCTGTTTTTT. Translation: CSARDLLAGERGELFF.

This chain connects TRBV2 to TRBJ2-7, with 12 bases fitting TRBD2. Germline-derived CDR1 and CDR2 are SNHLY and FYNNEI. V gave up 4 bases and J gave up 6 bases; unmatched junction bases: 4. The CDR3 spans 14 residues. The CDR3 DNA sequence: TGTGCCAGCAGTGGACTAGCGGGAGATCGCGAGCAGTACTTC. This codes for CASSGLAGDREQYF. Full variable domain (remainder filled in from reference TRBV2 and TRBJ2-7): EPEVTQTPSHQVTQMGQEVILRCVPISNHLYFYWYRQILGQKVEFLVSFYNNEISEKSEIFDDQFSVERPDGSNFTLKIRSTKLEDSAMYFCASSGLAGDREQYFGPGTRLTVT.

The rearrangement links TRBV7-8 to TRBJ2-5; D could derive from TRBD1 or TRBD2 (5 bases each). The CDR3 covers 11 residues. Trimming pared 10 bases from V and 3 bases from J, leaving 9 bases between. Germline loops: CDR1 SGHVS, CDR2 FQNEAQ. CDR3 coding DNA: TGTGCCACCCAGGGAGAAGAGACCCAGTACTTC. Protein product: CATQGEETQYF.

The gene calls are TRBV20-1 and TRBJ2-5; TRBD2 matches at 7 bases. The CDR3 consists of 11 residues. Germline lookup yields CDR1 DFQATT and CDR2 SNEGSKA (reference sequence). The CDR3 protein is CRWVRGETQYF. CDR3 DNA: TGCAGATGGGTGCGGGGGGAGACCCAGTACTTC.